This T cell receptor (beta chain) was documented in a study of T cell changes during pregnancy in multiple sclerosis. Clones were sequenced by immunoSEQ multiplex PCR, and TCRdb holds only the in-frame ones, with some missing. The sample yields about 44,000 clones, 70% to 90% seen once. Trimming removed 1 base at V and 4 bases at J, with 10 bases between. Germline CDR1 is LNHDA and CDR2 is SQIVND (reference sequence). CDR3 length: 14 residues. Sequenced here: CD4+ T cells from peripheral blood mononuclear cells, sampled in the first trimester of pregnancy. This sequence originates from a female donor with multiple sclerosis, enrolled in a pregnancy study. The chain carries TRBV19 and TRBJ2-5; a possible D gene is TRBD2 (6 bases). The CDR3 bases are TGTGCCAGTAGTATAGCGGGAGTCCCAGAGACCCAGTACTTC. Encoded protein: CASSIAGVPETQYF.